The next 13 T cell receptor beta chains were all read from a single sample in a study of sequential checkpoint blockade in melanoma. Only in-frame clones appear in the TCRdb table, and some are missing; sequencing was by immunoSEQ multiplex PCR. The table lists approximately 23,000 clones, around 85% of them singletons. Treatment of the sample: randomized to nivolumab then ipilimumab (arm A) or the reverse (arm B). This specimen was CD8+ T cells sorted from blood (inferred from file names), taken from a patient given nivolumab and ipilimumab in sequence. Receptors were obtained from a human donor with melanoma.

The gene calls are TRBV7-2 and TRBJ2-6, with 10 bases that match TRBD1. The CDR3 runs to 18 residues. V gave up 5 bases and J gave up 2 bases; unmatched junction bases: 9. The germline V gene has CDR1 SGHTA and CDR2 FQGNSA. CDR3 loop: CASSPQDRGLTGANVLTF. In nucleotides, the CDR3 is TGTGCCAGCAGCCCGCAGGACAGGGGGTTAACTGGGGCCAACGTCCTGACTTTC. The variable domain in full, completed from reference TRBV7-2 and TRBJ2-6, reads GAGVSQSPSNKVTEKGKDVELRCDPISGHTALYWYRQSLGQGLEFLIYFQGNSAPDKSGLPSDRFSAERTGGSVSTLTIQRTQQEDSAVYLCASSPQDRGLTGANVLTFGAGSRLTVL.

V gene TRBV5-6 combines with J gene TRBJ2-3; 15 nucleotides line up with TRBD2. Losses at the gene ends were 3 bases for V and 5 bases for J; bases not matched to a gene: 7. The CDR3 runs 17 residues. Germline loops: CDR1 SGHDT, CDR2 YYEEEE. The CDR3 DNA reads TGTGCCAGCAGCTCCTGGACTAGCGGGAGGGTCCGAGATACGCAGTATTTT. It codes for CASSSWTSGRVRDTQYF.

The chain employs TRBV10-2 and TRBJ1-6, with a weak D call TRBD1 (5 bases). Per the germline V gene, CDR1 is WSHSY and CDR2 is SAAADI. The V and J ends lost 7 bases and 9 bases respectively, with 16 bases between them. The CDR3 contains 14 residues. The CDR3 DNA reads as TGCGCCAGCAAAGATGGACACATCGGTTCACCCCTCCACTTT. Its protein product is CASKDGHIGSPLHF.

Only a few counts were recorded for this clone. This chain links TRBV29-1 with TRBJ2-3; 7 bases fit TRBD1. From germline, CDR1 is SQVTM and CDR2 ANQGSEA. Losses at the gene ends were 5 bases for V and 1 base for J; bases not matched to a gene: 12. This CDR3 has 16 amino acids. CDR3 protein: CSVFDRVETGTDTQYF. The CDR3 DNA reads as TGCAGCGTTTTTGACAGGGTGGAGACCGGCACAGATACGCAGTATTTT.

By sample share, this clone is medium-sized. This chain links TRBV10-3 with TRBJ2-7, with a tentative D call TRBD2 (6 bases). The CDR3 length is 14 residues. From germline, CDR1 is ENHRY and CDR2 SYGVKD. The V gene lost 0 bases and the J gene lost 4 bases, with 10 bases spanning the gap. CDR3 in amino acids: CAISESGRGYEQYF. The CDR3 DNA reads TGTGCCATCAGTGAGTCAGGTCGGGGGTACGAGCAGTACTTC.

The V gene is TRBV28, the J gene TRBJ1-1; TRBD1 agrees at 7 bases. This CDR3 has 13 residues. Losses at the gene ends were 6 bases for V and 6 bases for J; bases not matched to a gene: 7. Germline assignment: CDR1 MDHEN and CDR2 SYDVKM. The CDR3 is CASSYRGGAEAFF. The CDR3 DNA is TGTGCCAGCAGCTACAGGGGAGGAGCTGAAGCTTTCTTT.

The rearrangement joins TRBV4-3 to TRBJ2-7; TRBD1 aligns across 7 bases. Germline CDR1 is LGHNA and CDR2 is YSLEER. The CDR3 covers 15 residues. Trimming cost V 0 bases and J 3 bases; bases outside gene matches: 5. The CDR3 here is CASSQEGDRIYEQYF. CDR3 bases: TGCGCCAGCAGCCAAGAAGGGGACAGAATCTACGAGCAGTACTTC.

This clone was detected only once. The chain combines TRBV2 with TRBJ1-6, with TRBD1 identical over 9 bases. Trimming removed 6 bases from V and 6 bases from J; junction bases left unmatched: 6. The CDR3 covers 15 residues. Germline V gene sequence: CDR1 SNHLY, CDR2 FYNNEI. The CDR3 region is CASRRTGESNSPLHF. The DNA for the CDR3 is TGTGCCAGCAGGCGGACAGGGGAGTCTAATTCACCCCTCCACTTT.

V and J are TRBV6-6 and TRBJ2-5; TRBD2 is a possible D gene (6 bases). In germline, CDR1 is MNHNY, CDR2 SVGAGI (reference sequence). This CDR3 comprises 15 residues. V lost 5 bases and J 2 bases, leaving 15 bases between the germline ends. This CDR3 reads CASSPPGSGQETQYF. In DNA form, the CDR3 reads TGTGCCAGCAGTCCCCCCGGTAGCGGTCAAGAGACCCAGTACTTC.

The CDR3 spells CASSFWAYEQYF. The CDR3 bases are TGTGCCAGCAGCTTTTGGGCTTACGAGCAGTACTTC. The chain employs TRBV11-2 and TRBJ2-7; D gene unclear. This CDR3 spans 12 amino acids. Trimming took off 3 bases at V and 4 bases at J, with 7 bases between the two ends. The germline CDR1 and CDR2 sequences are SGHAT and FQNNGV. Full variable domain (missing parts from reference TRBV11-2 and TRBJ2-7): EAGVAQSPRYKIIEKRQSVAFWCNPISGHATLYWYQQILGQGPKLLIQFQNNGVVDDSQLPKDRFSAERLKGVDSTLKIQPAKLEDSAVYLCASSFWAYEQYFGPGTRLTVT.

This clone is a singleton in its sample. J is TRBJ1-1 and V is TRBV5-1; 7 bases line up with TRBD1. Germline V gene data show CDR1 as SGHRS and CDR2 as YFSETQ. The trim removed 0 bases at V and 1 base at J, leaving 0 bases unmatched. The CDR3 is 14 residues long. CDR3: CASSLDRGNTEAFF. CDR3 DNA sequence: TGCGCCAGCAGCTTGGACAGGGGGAACACTGAAGCTTTCTTT.

This chain joins TRBV5-6 and TRBJ2-7; weak D call: TRBD2 (6 bases). The CDR3 has 13 amino acids. V was trimmed by 0 bases and J by 5 bases, leaving 9 bases between them. CDR1 SGHDT and CDR2 YYEEEE come from the germline V gene. CDR3 region: CASSLVGEDEQYF. In nucleotides, the CDR3 is TGTGCCAGCAGCTTGGTTGGGGAGGACGAGCAGTACTTC.

The V and J genes are TRBV6-5 and TRBJ2-7; D is perhaps TRBD2 (5 bases). The V gene lost 5 bases and the J gene lost 0 bases, with 8 bases spanning the gap. The CDR3 extends over 13 amino acids. Germline V lookup: CDR1 MNHEY, CDR2 SVGAGI. CDR3 sequence: CASSGGFSYEQYF. The CDR3 nucleotides are TGTGCCAGCAGTGGCGGGTTCTCCTACGAGCAGTACTTC.